This TCR beta chain was sequenced for a study of blood T cells in healthy people across ages. A sample-barcoded 5' primer and a J-beta primer mix were used in a second PCR of roughly 7 to 11 cycles. TCRdb passed the 5' RACE reads through MiXCR, listing each CDR3 protein once. The sample includes approximately 810,000 distinct CDR3 sequences, under 30% of them seen just once. The CDR3 runs 15 residues. V shed 3 bases and J shed 7 bases, with 16 bases lying between them. Material for sequencing was blood. The chain has TRBV12-3 or TRBV12-4 and TRBJ2-1; the D call may be TRBD1 or TRBD2 (6 bases each). The receptor's source is a woman of 80 years or more in good health. CDR3 nucleotides: TGTGCCAGCAGTTTCTTGGGGGGCAGGCCGAATGAGCAGTTCTTC. Its protein product is CASSFLGGRPNEQFF.